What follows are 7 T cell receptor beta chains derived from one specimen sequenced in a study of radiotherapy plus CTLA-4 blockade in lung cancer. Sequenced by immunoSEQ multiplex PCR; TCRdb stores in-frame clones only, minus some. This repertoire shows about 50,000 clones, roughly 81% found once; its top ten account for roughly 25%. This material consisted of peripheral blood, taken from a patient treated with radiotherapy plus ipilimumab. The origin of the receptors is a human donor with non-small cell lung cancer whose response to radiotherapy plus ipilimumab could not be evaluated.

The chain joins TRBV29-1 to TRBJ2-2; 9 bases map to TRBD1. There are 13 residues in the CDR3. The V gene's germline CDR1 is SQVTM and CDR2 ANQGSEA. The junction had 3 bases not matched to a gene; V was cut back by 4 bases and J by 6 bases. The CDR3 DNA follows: TGCAGCGTTGCTAGGACAGGGGCCGGGGAGCTGTTTTTT. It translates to CSVARTGAGELFF.

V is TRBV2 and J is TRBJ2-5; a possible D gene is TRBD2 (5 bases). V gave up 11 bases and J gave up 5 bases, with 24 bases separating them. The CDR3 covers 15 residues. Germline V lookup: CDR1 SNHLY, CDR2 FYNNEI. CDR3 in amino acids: CAGKGLGSNQETQYF. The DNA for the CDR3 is TGTGCCGGTAAAGGACTGGGTTCGAATCAGGAGACCCAGTACTTC. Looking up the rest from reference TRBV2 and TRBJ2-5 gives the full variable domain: EPEVTQTPSHQVTQMGQEVILRCVPISNHLYFYWYRQILGQKVEFLVSFYNNEISEKSEIFDDQFSVERPDGSNFTLKIRSTKLEDSAMYFCAGKGLGSNQETQYFGPGTRLLVL.

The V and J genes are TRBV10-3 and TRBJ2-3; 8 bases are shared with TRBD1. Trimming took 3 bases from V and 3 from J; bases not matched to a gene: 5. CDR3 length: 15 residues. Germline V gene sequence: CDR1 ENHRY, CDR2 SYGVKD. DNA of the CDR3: TGTGCCATCAGTGATAGGACAGGGAGGACAGATACGCAGTATTTT. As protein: CAISDRTGRTDTQYF.

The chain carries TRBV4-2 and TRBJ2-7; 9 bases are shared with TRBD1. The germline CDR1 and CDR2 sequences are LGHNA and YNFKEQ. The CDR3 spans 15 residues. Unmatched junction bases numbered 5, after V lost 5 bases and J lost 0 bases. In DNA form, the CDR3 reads TGTGCCAGCAGCTGGGACAGGGTTAGCTCCTACGAGCAGTACTTC. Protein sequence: CASSWDRVSSYEQYF.

CDR3 in DNA: TGTGCCAGCAGCTTCTCCCTAGCGGGAGTCTCAAATGAGCAGTTCTTC. Protein: CASSFSLAGVSNEQFF. The J gene is TRBJ2-1, the V gene TRBV7-9; 10 bases agree with TRBD2. J lost 7 bases, V lost 3 bases, and 9 bases had no gene match. CDR1 SEHNR and CDR2 FQNEAQ come from the germline V gene (reference sequence). The CDR3 has 16 residues.

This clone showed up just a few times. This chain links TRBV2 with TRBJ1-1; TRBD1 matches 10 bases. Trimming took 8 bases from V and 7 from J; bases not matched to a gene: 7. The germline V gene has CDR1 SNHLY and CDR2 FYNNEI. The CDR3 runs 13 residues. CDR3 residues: CASLMDRGGEAFF. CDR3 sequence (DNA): TGTGCCAGCCTTATGGACAGGGGGGGTGAAGCTTTCTTT.

The CDR3 loop reads CASTMTVDLTEAFF. CDR3 nucleotide sequence: TGTGCCAGTACGATGACAGTGGATCTCACTGAAGCTTTCTTT. The rearrangement links TRBV19 to TRBJ1-1; a possible D gene is TRBD1 (5 bases). The V end lost 7 bases, the J end lost 4 bases, and 16 bases lay between the germline ends. The CDR3 covers 14 residues. Germline values: CDR1 LNHDA, CDR2 SQIVND (reference sequence).